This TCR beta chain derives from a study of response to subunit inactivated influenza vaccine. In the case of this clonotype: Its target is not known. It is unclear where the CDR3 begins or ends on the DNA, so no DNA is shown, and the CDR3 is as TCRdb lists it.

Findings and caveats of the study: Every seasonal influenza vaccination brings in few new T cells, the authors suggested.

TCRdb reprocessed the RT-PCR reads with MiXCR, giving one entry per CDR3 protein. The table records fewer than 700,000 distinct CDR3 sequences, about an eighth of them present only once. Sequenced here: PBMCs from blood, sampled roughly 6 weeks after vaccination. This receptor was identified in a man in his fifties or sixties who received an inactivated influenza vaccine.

CDR3 sequence: CASSPPFGQGAAELFF. This chain connects TRBV12-3 or TRBV12-4 to TRBJ2-2; the table's D call of TRBD1 was not tested on the DNA. The CDR3 comprises 16 residues, both ends counted.